A selection of T cell receptor beta chains follows, all from one sample in a study of shared clonotypes between healthy human individuals. TCRdb's table, derived via immunoSEQ multiplex PCR, lists solely in-frame clones and lacks some. The sample holds hundreds of thousands of clones; nearly 98% are singletons and the top ten take approximately 0.33%. Material for sequencing was naive CD8+ T cells sorted from blood. The receptors come from a man aged 30-40 years in good health. CDR3s include the opening cysteine and the closing phenylalanine or tryptophan. Fields, in order: CDR3 length, V gene, CDR3 protein.

CDR3 length: 15; V gene: TRBV7-9; CDR3 protein: CASSPVSNSGNTIYF
CDR3 length: 14; V gene: TRBV12-5; CDR3 protein: CASGPNLADNEQFF
CDR3 length: 13; V gene: TRBV7-9; CDR3 protein: CASSLVANNEQFF
CDR3 length: 14; V gene: TRBV7-9; CDR3 protein: CASSLGEGNTEAFF
CDR3 length: 14; V gene: TRBV15; CDR3 protein: CATSRRQDSYGYTF
CDR3 length: 14; V gene: TRBV18; CDR3 protein: CASSPGTGNTEAFF
CDR3 length: 14; V gene: TRBV7-9; CDR3 protein: CASSQRDLYNEQFF
CDR3 length: 17; V gene: TRBV7-2; CDR3 protein: CASSLLMTSGRNNEQFF
CDR3 length: 12; V gene: TRBV28; CDR3 protein: CASSYEFYEQYF
CDR3 length: 17; V gene: TRBV27; CDR3 protein: CASSLNIVGAGANVLTF
CDR3 length: 15; V gene: TRBV7-9; CDR3 protein: CASSEGQGRNTEAFF
CDR3 length: 14; V gene: TRBV7-2; CDR3 protein: CASSLGGRDYEQYF
CDR3 length: 14; V gene: TRBV27; CDR3 protein: CASSLLGGGETQYF
CDR3 length: 15; V gene: TRBV9; CDR3 protein: CASSYGTGLQETQYF
CDR3 length: 13; V gene: TRBV19; CDR3 protein: CASSNRGYETQYF
CDR3 length: 15; V gene: TRBV15; CDR3 protein: CATSSRGVIYNEQFF
CDR3 length: 11; V gene: TRBV29-1; CDR3 protein: CSVGSQYEQYF
CDR3 length: 15; V gene: TRBV27; CDR3 protein: CASRLRQGVGYGYTF
CDR3 length: 14; V gene: TRBV7-9; CDR3 protein: CASSLKEIQETQYF
CDR3 length: 16; V gene: TRBV5-1; CDR3 protein: CASRLRTGTRTDTQYF
CDR3 length: 12; V gene: TRBV5-1; CDR3 protein: CASSLGLRELFF
CDR3 length: 15; V gene: TRBV28; CDR3 protein: CASSLGAGESYEQYF
CDR3 length: 11; V gene: TRBV15; CDR3 protein: CATRDTYTQYF
CDR3 length: 15; V gene: TRBV27; CDR3 protein: CASSSTGTGLYEQYF
CDR3 length: 15; V gene: TRBV6-5; CDR3 protein: CASSSTGTGRYGQFF
CDR3 length: 11; V gene: TRBV27; CDR3 protein: CASAAGYEQYF
CDR3 length: 14; V gene: TRBV7-2; CDR3 protein: CASSSYTGDYEQYF
CDR3 length: 13; V gene: TRBV11-3; CDR3 protein: CASSDRDTNEQFF
CDR3 length: 13; V gene: TRBV2; CDR3 protein: CASSKGPPYEQYF
CDR3 length: 13; V gene: TRBV13; CDR3 protein: CASSQGGVQPQHF